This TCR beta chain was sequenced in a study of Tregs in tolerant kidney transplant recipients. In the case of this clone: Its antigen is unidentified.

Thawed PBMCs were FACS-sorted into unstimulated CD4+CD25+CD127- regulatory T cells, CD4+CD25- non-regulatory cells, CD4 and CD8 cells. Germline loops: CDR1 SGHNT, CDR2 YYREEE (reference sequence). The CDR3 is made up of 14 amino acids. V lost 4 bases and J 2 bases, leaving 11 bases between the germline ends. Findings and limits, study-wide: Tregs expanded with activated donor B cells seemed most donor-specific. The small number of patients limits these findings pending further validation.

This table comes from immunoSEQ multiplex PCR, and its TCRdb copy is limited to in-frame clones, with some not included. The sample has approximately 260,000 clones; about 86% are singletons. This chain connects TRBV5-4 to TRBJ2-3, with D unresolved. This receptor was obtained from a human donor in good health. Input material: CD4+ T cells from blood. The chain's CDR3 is CASSPTAYTDTQYF. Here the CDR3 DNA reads TGTGCCAGCAGCCCGACCGCTTACACAGATACGCAGTATTTT. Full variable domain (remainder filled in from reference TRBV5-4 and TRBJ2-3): ETGVTQSPTHLIKTRGQQVTLRCSSQSGHNTVSWYQQALGQGPQFIFQYYREEENGRGNFPPRFSGLQFPNYSSELNVNALELDDSALYLCASSPTAYTDTQYFGPGTRLTVL.